The present T cell receptor beta chain was sequenced within a study of T cell responses to AZD1222 COVID-19 vaccine. TCRdb keeps only in-frame clones here, not all; method: immunoSEQ multiplex PCR. The repertoire holds some 120,000 clones, with roughly 88% as singletons. This clone was detected only once. Germline assignment: CDR1 LNHNV and CDR2 YYDKDF (reference sequence). The CDR3 extends over 15 amino acids. The ends were cut back, 5 bases at V and 6 bases at J, with 14 bases in the middle. This receptor was obtained from an adult who received the AZD1222 COVID-19 vaccine. The V call is TRBV15, the J call TRBJ1-6, with D unclear. This specimen was peripheral blood, taken 28 days after the second AZD1222 dose. CDR3 loop: CATSEGTASNSPLHF. Here the CDR3 DNA reads TGTGCCACCAGCGAGGGCACAGCCAGTAATTCACCCCTCCACTTT. The entire variable domain, with the rest obtained from reference TRBV15 and TRBJ1-6, is as follows: DAMVIQNPRYQVTQFGKPVTLSCSQTLNHNVMYWYQQKSSQAPKLLFHYYDKDFNNEADTPDNFQSRRPNTSFCFLDIRSPGLGDTAMYLCATSEGTASNSPLHFGNGTRLTVT.